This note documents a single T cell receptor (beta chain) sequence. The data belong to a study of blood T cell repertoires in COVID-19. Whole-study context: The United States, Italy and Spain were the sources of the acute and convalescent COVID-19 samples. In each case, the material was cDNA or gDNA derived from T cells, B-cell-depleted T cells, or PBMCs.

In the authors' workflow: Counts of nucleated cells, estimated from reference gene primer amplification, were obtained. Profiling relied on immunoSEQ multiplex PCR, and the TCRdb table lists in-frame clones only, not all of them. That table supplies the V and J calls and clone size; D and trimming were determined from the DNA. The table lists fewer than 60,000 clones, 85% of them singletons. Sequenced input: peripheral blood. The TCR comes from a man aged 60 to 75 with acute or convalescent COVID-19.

The CDR3 here is CASSAGGTGELFF. CDR3 coding DNA: TGTGCCAGCAGTGCAGGGGGGACCGGGGAGCTGTTTTTT. The chain employs TRBV27 and TRBJ2-2; D is possibly TRBD1 (7 bases). Trimming took off 5 bases at V and 5 bases at J, with 9 bases between the two ends. From germline, CDR1 is MNHEY and CDR2 SMNVEV (reference sequence). The CDR3 has 13 residues.